Listed here are 22 T cell receptor beta chains from one sample, sequenced in a study of CD8 T cells in ankylosing spondylitis. Study findings and constraints: Several highly homologous variants formed a TCR beta motif that appeared characteristic of ankylosing spondylitis blood.

These TCRs are of unknown antigen specificity. MiXCR was run by TCRdb on the 5' RACE reads, yielding one entry per CDR3 protein. Of fewer than 400,000 distinct CDR3 sequences listed, about a fifth were seen once; the top ten hold about a sixth. The sequencing input was blood, either unsorted or a sorted T cell fraction (not recorded which). Source of these receptors: a male donor with ankylosing spondylitis.

The V and J genes are TRBV2 and TRBJ2-1; D unclear. V was shortened by 7 bases and J by 6 bases, with 10 bases between the two germline ends. Germline V gene lookup returns CDR1 SNHLY and CDR2 FYNNEI. The CDR3 consists of 12 residues. DNA of the CDR3: TGTGCCAGCACCACGGACCTCAATGAGCAGTTCTTC. This gives the protein CASTTDLNEQFF.

This clonotype was seen at least ten times. This chain uses TRBV7-9 with TRBJ1-4; TRBD1 might be the D (5 bases). Deletions cut 5 bases from V and 0 bases from J, with 13 bases between. Germline V gene sequence: CDR1 SEHNR, CDR2 FQNEAQ (reference sequence). The CDR3 runs to 16 residues. In nucleotides, the CDR3 is TGTGCCAGCAGCCCTTGGGACGTCGCAACTAATGAAAAACTGTTTTTT. Translated: CASSPWDVATNEKLFF.

The chain combines TRBV9 with TRBJ1-1; the match to TRBD1 covers 7 bases. J was trimmed by 1 base and V by 3 bases; bases with no gene match: 6. The CDR3 has 15 residues. Per germline, CDR1 SGDLS and CDR2 YYNGEE. The CDR3: CASSGMTGWNTEAFF. CDR3 in DNA: TGTGCCAGCAGCGGAATGACAGGGTGGAACACTGAAGCTTTCTTT.

This chain connects TRBV6-2 or TRBV6-3 to TRBJ1-1; TRBD1 might be the D (5 bases). The ends were cut back, 1 base at V and 3 bases at J, with 15 bases in the middle. Germline-derived CDR1 and CDR2 are MNHEY and SVGEGT. The length of the CDR3 is 16 residues. CDR3 protein: CASSYWGVGEDTEAFF. The CDR3 nucleotides are TGTGCCAGCAGTTACTGGGGGGTCGGAGAGGACACTGAAGCTTTCTTT.

This sequence joins TRBV27 and TRBJ2-2; D not resolved. This CDR3 comprises 16 residues. In germline, CDR1 is MNHEY, CDR2 SMNVEV (reference sequence). Trimming took 4 bases from V and 4 from J, leaving 16 bases between them. CDR3 nucleotide sequence: TGTGCCAGCAGTTCTCCGCAAATCTGGGGCACCGGGGAGCTGTTTTTT. This translates into CASSSPQIWGTGELFF.

This clonotype occurred a few times. In nucleotides, the CDR3 is TGCGCCAGCTTCAACAGGGGGGGGCAAGAGACCCAGTACTTC. The encoded protein is CASFNRGGQETQYF. The J gene is TRBJ2-5, the V gene TRBV5-1; perhaps TRBD1 as D (8 bases). The germline V gene encodes CDR1 SGHRS and CDR2 YFSETQ. This CDR3 region has 14 residues. The V and J ends lost 7 bases and 2 bases respectively, with 15 bases between them. The full variable domain, rest sourced from reference TRBV5-1 and TRBJ2-5, is KAGVTQTPRYLIKTRGQQVTLSCSPISGHRSVSWYQQTPGQGLQFLFEYFSETQRNKGNFPGRFSGRQFSNSRSEMNVSTLELGDSALYLCASFNRGGQETQYFGPGTRLLVL.

The rearrangement uses TRBV7-2 and TRBJ1-3, with D tentatively TRBD1 (6 bases). The CDR3 has 16 amino acids. Germline V lookup: CDR1 SGHTA, CDR2 FQGNSA. Trimming left V 1 base short and J 3 bases short, with 13 bases between. CDR3 loop: CASSLDRPGDGNTIYF. The CDR3 DNA reads as TGTGCCAGCAGCTTAGACCGCCCAGGGGATGGAAACACCATATATTTT. Drawing the rest from reference TRBV7-2 and TRBJ1-3, the complete variable domain is GAGVSQSPSNKVTEKGKDVELRCDPISGHTALYWYRQSLGQGLEFLIYFQGNSAPDKSGLPSDRFSAERTGGSVSTLTIQRTQQEDSAVYLCASSLDRPGDGNTIYFGEGSWLTVV.

This clonotype has only a few counts. The chain has TRBV7-2 and TRBJ1-5; D is ambiguous. Germline values: CDR1 SGHTA, CDR2 FQGNSA. Trimming cost V 0 bases and J 3 bases, with 12 bases left between them. The CDR3 is 16 residues long. The CDR3: CASSLAPGLYNQPQHF. Written as DNA, the CDR3 is TGTGCCAGCAGCTTAGCCCCCGGACTGTACAATCAGCCCCAGCATTTT.

In its sample, this clonotype was seen a few times. V is TRBV5-1 and J is TRBJ2-4; 11 bases map to TRBD1. The V and J ends lost 2 bases and 0 bases, in that order; junction bases with no gene match: 10. The CDR3 runs to 19 residues. Germline CDR1 reads SGHRS; CDR2 reads YFSETQ. DNA for the CDR3: TGCGCCAGCAGCTTAAGTACCCCGGGACAGGGGGTAGCCAAAAACATTCAGTACTTC. Its translation is CASSLSTPGQGVAKNIQYF.

This clonotype has ten or more counts. CDR3 in amino acids: CASSQVGTESTDTQYF. The CDR3 region has the DNA TGTGCCAGCAGCCAAGTCGGGACAGAAAGCACAGATACGCAGTATTTT. The chain is built from TRBV4-2 and TRBJ2-3, with 7 bases aligning to TRBD1. J lost 0 bases, V lost 1 base, and 4 bases had no gene match. This CDR3 contains 16 residues. Germline V gene lookup returns CDR1 LGHNA and CDR2 YNFKEQ.

This chain joins TRBV12-3 or TRBV12-4 and TRBJ2-5; 10 bases align to TRBD1. The CDR3 runs 15 residues. V lost 7 bases, J lost 2 bases, and 7 bases stayed unmatched. Here the CDR3 reads CASTIGTGVQETQYF. CDR3 DNA: TGTGCCAGCACCATAGGGACAGGGGTTCAAGAGACCCAGTACTTC.

This clonotype has more than one count but fewer than ten. V is TRBV28 and J is TRBJ2-1; maybe TRBD2 (5 bases). V lost 7 bases and J lost 2, with 12 bases in between. The germline V gene encodes CDR1 MDHEN and CDR2 SYDVKM. CDR3 size: 14 residues. This CDR3 reads CASTLGGTYNEQFF. DNA of the CDR3: TGTGCCAGCACTCTAGGAGGTACCTACAATGAGCAGTTCTTC.

The chain combines TRBV29-1 with TRBJ1-3, with a possible D match to TRBD1 (6 bases). This CDR3 contains 14 residues. Trimming took 0 bases from V and 2 from J, leaving 8 bases between them. In germline, CDR1 is SQVTM, CDR2 ANQGSEA. The CDR3 region is CSVEDNRAGNTIYF. The CDR3 nucleotides are TGCAGCGTTGAAGATAACAGGGCTGGAAACACCATATATTTT.

This clonotype showed up just a few times. The genes are TRBV12-3 or TRBV12-4 and TRBJ2-2, with D possibly matching TRBD2 (5 bases). CDR3 length equals 14 residues. The V gene lost 6 bases and the J gene lost 0 bases, with 8 bases spanning the gap. The CDR3 reads CASRDSANTGELFF. Written as DNA, the CDR3 is TGTGCCAGCAGGGACTCCGCGAACACCGGGGAGCTGTTTTTT.

This chain links TRBV5-1 with TRBJ2-3; the match to TRBD2 covers 10 bases. Germline V gene data show CDR1 as SGHRS and CDR2 as YFSETQ. After removal of 1 base from V and 3 bases from J, the junction contained 8 bases not matched to a gene. CDR3 size: 17 residues. CDR3 protein: CASSLLVTSGTTDTQYF. The CDR3 DNA reads TGCGCCAGCAGCTTGCTGGTTACTAGCGGGACAACAGATACGCAGTATTTT. Full variable domain (outside the CDR3, taken from reference TRBV5-1 and TRBJ2-3): KAGVTQTPRYLIKTRGQQVTLSCSPISGHRSVSWYQQTPGQGLQFLFEYFSETQRNKGNFPGRFSGRQFSNSRSEMNVSTLELGDSALYLCASSLLVTSGTTDTQYFGPGTRLTVL.

The V and J genes are TRBV6-4 and TRBJ2-1; 7 bases match TRBD1. V was pared by 10 bases and J by 0 bases, with 6 bases of the junction left unmatched. CDR1 is MRHNA, CDR2 SNTAGT, per germline. CDR3 size: 14 residues. CDR3 DNA: TGTGCCAACCGACAGGGAATCTCCTACAATGAGCAGTTCTTC. Protein product: CANRQGISYNEQFF.

This clonotype was seen a handful of times. The chain uses TRBV6-5 and TRBJ2-1, with D tentatively TRBD1 or TRBD2 (6 bases each). V gave up 6 bases and J gave up 4 bases, with 19 bases separating them. The germline V gene has CDR1 MNHEY and CDR2 SVGAGI. This CDR3 region has 16 residues. CDR3 residues: CASRYLRGGTYNEQFF. CDR3 DNA: TGTGCCAGCAGGTACCTCCGCGGCGGGACATACAATGAGCAGTTCTTC.

The J gene is TRBJ2-2, the V gene TRBV5-1, with D possibly matching TRBD1 (6 bases). CDR1 SGHRS and CDR2 YFSETQ come from the germline V gene. V was clipped by 2 bases and J by 7 bases, with 12 bases between them. This CDR3 spans 14 amino acids. The CDR3 coding sequence is TGCGCCAGCAGCTTCCAGGGGCTGTTCGGGGAGCTGTTTTTT. Its translation is CASSFQGLFGELFF.

This clonotype was seen a few times. The CDR3 region has the DNA TGTGCCAGCAGTTTCGGGCAGATCTACGAGCAGTACTTC. Its protein product is CASSFGQIYEQYF. The chain has TRBV12-3 or TRBV12-4 and TRBJ2-7; unclear D gene. Trimming took off 3 bases at V and 3 bases at J, with 9 bases between the two ends. The CDR3 runs to 13 residues.

The chain recombines TRBV12-3 or TRBV12-4 with TRBJ2-3; D unresolved. CDR3 length: 13 amino acids. The ends were cut back, 3 bases at V and 5 bases at J, with 9 bases in the middle. The CDR3 region is CASSFYAGDTQYF. CDR3 nucleotides: TGTGCCAGCAGTTTCTACGCAGGAGATACGCAGTATTTT.

This clonotype has just a few counts. This CDR3 reads CASKLAGAPYEQYF. The CDR3 nucleotides are TGTGCCAGCAAGCTAGCGGGAGCACCCTACGAGCAGTACTTC. This chain connects TRBV6-2 or TRBV6-3 to TRBJ2-7; 10 positions match TRBD2. The CDR3 is 14 amino acids. Germline CDR1 is MNHEY and CDR2 is SVGEGT. V was clipped by 7 bases and J by 2 bases; unmatched bases: 5.

This chain uses TRBV20-1 with TRBJ2-5, with D maybe TRBD2 (6 bases). The CDR3 extends over 13 amino acids. V lost 4 bases, J lost 4 bases, and 13 bases lay in between. From germline, CDR1 is DFQATT and CDR2 SNEGSKA (reference sequence). The CDR3 nucleotides read TGCAGTGCTACCTGGGCGGGGCGAGAGACCCAGTACTTC. It is translated as CSATWAGRETQYF.